The 32 T cell receptor beta chains below all came from one sample that was sequenced in a study of blood T cell repertoires in COVID-19. The assay was immunoSEQ multiplex PCR, and TCRdb's table has in-frame clones only and misses some. The table lists some 300,000 clones, 85% to 90% of them singletons. Sequenced sample: PBMCs or T cells enriched from blood (not recorded which). The receptor source for this set is a man aged 30 to 45 who had recovered from COVID-19.

The rearrangement uses TRBV5-1 and TRBJ2-1; TRBD2 matches 10 bases. Germline V lookup: CDR1 SGHRS, CDR2 YFSETQ. V trimming: 3 bases; J trimming: 12 bases; junction bases outside the gene matches: 9. The CDR3 loop spans 14 amino acids. The CDR3 region has the DNA TGCGCCAGCAGCTCCAGCGGGGGGGAAGGTGGGCAGTTCTTC. It yields the protein CASSSSGGEGGQFF.

This clone has a handful of counts. The rearrangement links TRBV4-1 to TRBJ1-5, with 9 bases identical to TRBD1. J gave up 9 bases and V 1 base, and 7 bases lay outside the gene matches. Germline-derived CDR1 and CDR2 are MGHRA and YSYEKL. CDR3 length equals 15 residues. The CDR3: CASSQGGQGSGPQHF. The CDR3 bases are TGCGCCAGCAGCCAAGGGGGACAGGGTTCAGGGCCCCAGCATTTT.

This chain links TRBV6-2 or TRBV6-3 with TRBJ1-5; no definite D call. The CDR3 contains 12 residues. Looked up from germline, CDR1 is MNHEY and CDR2 is SVGEGT. Trimming removed 2 bases at V and 11 bases at J, with 10 bases between. This CDR3 reads CASSYGEVSQHF. DNA for the CDR3: TGTGCCAGCAGTTACGGGGAGGTGTCCCAGCATTTT.

This chain links TRBV4-2 with TRBJ2-7; 7 positions agree with TRBD2. The length of the CDR3 is 14 residues. CDR1 LGHNA and CDR2 YNFKEQ come from the germline V gene. J gave up 5 bases and V 4 bases, and 8 bases lay outside the gene matches. CDR3 region: CASSLRASGDEQYF. DNA for the CDR3: TGTGCCAGCAGCCTACGTGCTAGCGGTGACGAGCAGTACTTC.

The chain has TRBV19 and TRBJ1-3, with 9 bases aligning to TRBD1. CDR3 length: 15 amino acids. Germline trimming cut 6 bases from V and 7 bases from J; bases unmatched to any gene: 10. Germline CDR1 LNHDA, CDR2 SQIVND (reference sequence). The CDR3 bases are TGTGCCAGTAGCAGGGACAGGGTGGTATCGAACACCATATATTTT. Amino acid sequence: CASSRDRVVSNTIYF.

V gene TRBV28 combines with J gene TRBJ1-1, with D possibly TRBD1 on 6 matching bases. V was trimmed by 7 bases and J by 6 bases, leaving 12 bases between them. Germline CDR1 MDHEN, CDR2 SYDVKM. The CDR3 covers 12 residues. The CDR3 sequence is CASILGASEAFF. CDR3 DNA: TGTGCCAGCATCCTGGGGGCGTCTGAAGCTTTCTTT. Full variable domain (rest looked up from reference TRBV28 and TRBJ1-1): DVKVTQSSRYLVKRTGEKVFLECVQDMDHENMFWYRQDPGLGLRLIYFSYDVKMKEKGDIPEGYSVSREKKERFSLILESASTNQTSMYLCASILGASEAFFGQGTRLTVV.

The chain joins TRBV20-1 to TRBJ1-6; tentative D call: TRBD1 (5 bases). This CDR3 is 13 amino acids long. CDR1 DFQATT and CDR2 SNEGSKA come from the germline V gene (reference sequence). Trimming removed 3 bases from V and 8 bases from J, with 11 bases in between. The CDR3 sequence: CSASRGKDSPLHF. CDR3 DNA: TGCAGTGCTAGTCGGGGGAAGGATTCACCCCTCCACTTT.

J is TRBJ2-3 and V is TRBV19, with 11 bases aligning to TRBD1. The length of the CDR3 is 18 residues. Germline V gene sequence: CDR1 LNHDA, CDR2 SQIVND (reference sequence). After removal of 3 bases from V and 2 bases from J, the junction contained 10 bases not matched to a gene. Here the CDR3 DNA reads TGTGCCAGTAGTATTCTGCTAGGCGGACAGGGGGCCACAGATACGCAGTATTTT. Protein: CASSILLGGQGATDTQYF. Full variable domain (outside the CDR3, taken from reference TRBV19 and TRBJ2-3): DGGITQSPKYLFRKEGQNVTLSCEQNLNHDAMYWYRQDPGQGLRLIYYSQIVNDFQKGDIAEGYSVSREKKESFPLTVTSAQKNPTAFYLCASSILLGGQGATDTQYFGPGTRLTVL.

A note on this clone: The sample has other DNA sequences that encode this CDR3 too. J is TRBJ2-2 and V is TRBV5-1; 10 bases line up with TRBD1. The ends lost 5 bases at V and 2 bases at J; junction bases unmatched: 0. The germline V gene encodes CDR1 SGHRS and CDR2 YFSETQ. This CDR3 contains 14 residues. The CDR3 region is CASRTGGNTGELFF. The CDR3 nucleotides are TGCGCCAGCAGGACAGGGGGCAACACCGGGGAGCTGTTTTTT.

This rearrangement joins TRBV7-9 to TRBJ2-7, with D possibly matching TRBD2 (6 bases). V was shortened by 5 bases and J by 2 bases, with 13 bases between the two germline ends. The germline CDR1 and CDR2 sequences are SEHNR and FQNEAQ (reference sequence). This CDR3 comprises 14 residues. In nucleotides, the CDR3 is TGTGCCAGCAGCCCCCGGGACTCAGCCTACGAGCAGTACTTC. Its translation is CASSPRDSAYEQYF. The complete variable domain, with remaining parts taken from reference TRBV7-9 and TRBJ2-7, reads DTGVSQNPRHKITKRGQNVTFRCDPISEHNRLYWYRQTLGQGPEFLTYFQNEAQLEKSRLLSDRFSAERPKGSFSTLEIQRTEQGDSAMYLCASSPRDSAYEQYFGPGTRLTVT.

This clone was picked up one time. The CDR3 bases are TGCGCCAGCAGCTTACAGGGGTCCCAGAGTGAGCAGTTCTTC. It translates to CASSLQGSQSEQFF. The chain has TRBV5-1 and TRBJ2-1; TRBD1 matches at 7 bases. V shed 2 bases and J 9 bases; nucleotides not matched to a gene: 8. Germline CDR1 SGHRS, CDR2 YFSETQ. The CDR3 has 14 residues.

This clone has only a few counts. J is TRBJ1-1 and V is TRBV7-2; no reliable D call. The CDR3 runs to 13 residues. From germline, CDR1 is SGHTA and CDR2 FQGNSA. V was clipped by 4 bases and J by 7 bases, with 13 bases between them. For the CDR3, the DNA is TGTGCCAGCAGCTCCCAAGTACGGGGTGAAGCTTTCTTT. Translating it yields CASSSQVRGEAFF.

The chain employs TRBV30 and TRBJ2-7, with no clear D. The V gene lost 2 bases and the J gene lost 3 bases, with 11 bases spanning the gap. Per the germline V gene, CDR1 is GTSNPN and CDR2 is SVGIG (reference sequence). The CDR3 runs to 13 residues. The CDR3, as DNA: TGTGCCTGGAGTTCGGGTCAGTACTACGAGCAGTACTTC. Translating it yields CAWSSGQYYEQYF.

V and J are TRBV30 and TRBJ2-3; D ambiguous. CDR1 and CDR2 (germline): GTSNPN, SVGIG (reference sequence). The germline V and J ends were trimmed by 4 bases and 1 base, with 9 bases remaining between them. The CDR3 covers 13 residues. CDR3: CAWTRTRTDTQYF. CDR3 nucleotide sequence: TGTGCCTGGACTAGAACACGCACAGATACGCAGTATTTT.

This clone came up once. Other nucleotide sequences in the sample specify the same CDR3. This chain joins TRBV27 and TRBJ1-1; D is ambiguous. CDR1 is MNHEY, CDR2 SMNVEV, per germline (reference sequence). The CDR3 consists of 13 residues. V was cut by 2 bases and J by 3 bases, with 7 bases left in between. The CDR3 here is CASSLARYTEAFF. The CDR3 DNA reads TGTGCCAGCAGTTTAGCCAGATACACTGAAGCTTTCTTT.

The gene calls are TRBV7-2 and TRBJ1-3; unclear D gene. Germline CDR1 and CDR2: SGHTA and FQGNSA. CDR3 length equals 15 residues. V lost 5 bases to trimming and J lost 4 bases, with 15 bases between them. The CDR3 loop is CASSQGLTAGNTIYF. DNA of the CDR3: TGTGCCAGCAGCCAAGGACTCACAGCGGGAAACACCATATATTTT. The whole variable domain, remainder taken from reference TRBV7-2 and TRBJ1-3, is GAGVSQSPSNKVTEKGKDVELRCDPISGHTALYWYRQSLGQGLEFLIYFQGNSAPDKSGLPSDRFSAERTGGSVSTLTIQRTQQEDSAVYLCASSQGLTAGNTIYFGEGSWLTVV.

This chain connects TRBV15 to TRBJ1-4; D remains ambiguous. The V and J ends lost 1 base and 3 bases respectively, with 9 bases between them. Per germline, CDR1 LNHNV and CDR2 YYDKDF (reference sequence). CDR3 length: 15 amino acids. Here the CDR3 DNA reads TGTGCCACCAGCAGAGCCCCCGGGGCTAATGAAAAACTGTTTTTT. Its translation: CATSRAPGANEKLFF.

The chain couples TRBV27 to TRBJ1-1, with 11 bases that match TRBD1. The CDR3 is made up of 17 amino acids. Trimming at V came to 5 bases and at J to 0 bases, leaving 8 bases not matched to a gene. CDR1 and CDR2 (germline): MNHEY, SMNVEV (reference sequence). CDR3 DNA sequence: TGTGCCAGCAGTCCCCGGGACAGGGGGTACATGAACACTGAAGCTTTCTTT. This sequence encodes CASSPRDRGYMNTEAFF.

This clone occurred many times. This CDR3 reads CASSYSAGARQPQHF. In DNA, the CDR3 is TGTGCCAGCAGTTACTCTGCAGGGGCGAGGCAGCCCCAGCATTTT. The chain couples TRBV6-5 to TRBJ1-5; perhaps TRBD1 as D (6 bases). V was pared by 0 bases and J by 7 bases, with 13 bases between. This CDR3 spans 15 amino acids. Per the germline V gene, CDR1 is MNHEY and CDR2 is SVGAGI.

A word on this clone: Distinct nucleotide sequences in the sample also encode this CDR3. The chain is built from TRBV5-1 and TRBJ1-2, with D possibly matching TRBD1 (5 bases). The CDR3 runs to 19 residues. V was pared by 1 base and J by 13 bases, with 35 bases between. Germline V CDR1 and CDR2: SGHRS, YFSETQ. This CDR3 reads CASSLSYGTAASHAGDATF. The CDR3 nucleotides read TGCGCCAGCAGCTTGAGTTACGGGACTGCCGCGTCCCACGCCGGCGACGCCACCTTC.

The V gene is TRBV7-6, the J gene TRBJ2-3; the D gene is possibly TRBD2 (5 bases). V was pared by 5 bases and J by 1 base, with 7 bases between. Germline assignment: CDR1 SGHVS and CDR2 FNYEAQ. The CDR3 loop spans 13 amino acids. CDR3 sequence: CASSPGGTDTQYF. CDR3 in DNA: TGTGCCAGCAGCCCCGGGGGCACAGATACGCAGTATTTT. Filled out from reference TRBV7-6 and TRBJ2-3, the complete variable domain reads GAGVSQSPRYKVTKRGQDVALRCDPISGHVSLYWYRQALGQGPEFLTYFNYEAQQDKSGLPNDRFSAERPEGSISTLTIQRTEQRDSAMYRCASSPGGTDTQYFGPGTRLTVL.

The chain has TRBV5-4 and TRBJ1-2, with a weak D call TRBD1 (5 bases). Germline loops: CDR1 SGHNT, CDR2 YYREEE (reference sequence). The CDR3 spans 15 residues. The V gene lost 0 bases and the J gene lost 3 bases, with 12 bases spanning the gap. CDR3 coding DNA: TGTGCCAGCAGCTTGGCCTTCCAGACAGACTATGGCTACACCTTC. It encodes CASSLAFQTDYGYTF.

This chain connects TRBV5-1 to TRBJ2-7; the D is unclear. Germline V gene data show CDR1 as SGHRS and CDR2 as YFSETQ. There are 14 residues in the CDR3. Between the trimmed V and J ends, which lost 0 bases and 3 bases, there was a span of 10 bases. As DNA, the CDR3 is TGCGCCAGCAGCTTGGATAGGAGTCTCTACGAGCAGTACTTC. Protein sequence: CASSLDRSLYEQYF.

The rearrangement links TRBV18 to TRBJ2-7; 8 bases line up with TRBD2. The CDR3 spans 14 residues. Trimming took 3 bases from V and 6 from J; bases not matched to a gene: 7. The V gene's germline CDR1 is KGHSH and CDR2 LQKENI. The chain's CDR3 is CASSPQRGGGEQYF. The DNA of the CDR3 is TGTGCCAGCTCACCGCAACGGGGGGGTGGCGAGCAGTACTTC. Based on the CDR3 plus reference TRBV18 and TRBJ2-7, the full variable domain is NAGVMQNPRHLVRRRGQEARLRCSPMKGHSHVYWYRQLPEEGLKFMVYLQKENIIDESGMPKERFSAEFPKEGPSILRIQQVVRGDSAAYFCASSPQRGGGEQYFGPGTRLTVT.

V and J are TRBV3-1 (or the pseudogene TRBV3-2) and TRBJ2-7, with a possible D match to TRBD1 (6 bases). This CDR3 is built from 13 residues. Germline CDR1 reads LGHDT; CDR2 reads YNNKEL (reference sequence). Between the trimmed V and J ends, which lost 6 bases and 1 base, there was a span of 10 bases. DNA for the CDR3: TGTGCCAGCAGGGGACATACGTCCTACGAGCAGTACTTC. It translates to CASRGHTSYEQYF.

V gene TRBV5-1 combines with J gene TRBJ1-6; the match to TRBD1 covers 8 bases. CDR3 length: 14 amino acids. The ends lost 0 bases at V and 10 bases at J; junction bases unmatched: 3. Per germline, CDR1 SGHRS and CDR2 YFSETQ. CDR3 nucleotide sequence: TGCGCCAGCAGCTTGGAGGCAGGGGGCTCACCCCTCCACTTT. This gives the protein CASSLEAGGSPLHF.

The chain combines TRBV9 with TRBJ2-5; 12 bases are a match to TRBD2. This CDR3 region has 17 residues. Germline assignment: CDR1 SGDLS and CDR2 YYNGEE. Trimming removed 1 base from V and 1 base from J; junction bases left unmatched: 5. The CDR3 reads CASSVRTSGGIQETQYF. CDR3 bases: TGTGCCAGCAGCGTAAGAACTAGCGGGGGGATCCAAGAGACCCAGTACTTC.

The chain has TRBV7-2 and TRBJ2-5; D unclear. The V gene's germline CDR1 is SGHTA and CDR2 FQGNSA. The CDR3 sequence is 12 residues long. The V and J ends lost 2 bases and 4 bases respectively, with 5 bases between them. The CDR3 loop reads CASSLFRETQYF. CDR3 nucleotide sequence: TGTGCCAGCAGCTTATTTAGAGAGACCCAGTACTTC.

The rearrangement joins TRBV4-1 to TRBJ2-6; D is perhaps TRBD1 (6 bases). The ends were cut back, 0 bases at V and 2 bases at J, with 20 bases in the middle. The germline V gene has CDR1 MGHRA and CDR2 YSYEKL. CDR3 size: 20 residues. The CDR3 reads CASSQEFFTGLGTGANVLTF. In DNA, the CDR3 is TGCGCCAGCAGCCAAGAGTTTTTCACAGGGTTAGGGACTGGGGCCAACGTCCTGACTTTC.

This clone was counted a few times. The V call is TRBV11-2, the J call TRBJ2-7; 9 positions agree with TRBD1. This CDR3 is 16 amino acids long. Germline V gene lookup returns CDR1 SGHAT and CDR2 FQNNGV. V shed 4 bases, J shed 7 bases, and the junction held 14 bases outside the gene matches. In nucleotides, the CDR3 is TGTGCCAGCAGCTATTCCTCTGGACAGGGGTTCCGGGAGCAGTACTTC. It codes for CASSYSSGQGFREQYF. Complete variable domain (other parts from reference TRBV11-2 and TRBJ2-7): EAGVAQSPRYKIIEKRQSVAFWCNPISGHATLYWYQQILGQGPKLLIQFQNNGVVDDSQLPKDRFSAERLKGVDSTLKIQPAKLEDSAVYLCASSYSSGQGFREQYFGPGTRLTVT.

The chain links TRBV30 to TRBJ2-2, with 7 bases matching TRBD2. With V trimmed by 4 bases and J by 5 bases, 13 bases remained unmatched. The CDR3 spans 16 residues. The germline gives CDR1 GTSNPN, CDR2 SVGIG (reference sequence). This CDR3 is CAWISWEGVGTGELFF. DNA for the CDR3: TGTGCCTGGATCTCTTGGGAGGGCGTTGGGACCGGGGAGCTGTTTTTT.

The V gene is TRBV6-5, the J gene TRBJ1-2, with 7 bases aligning to TRBD1. The germline gives CDR1 MNHEY, CDR2 SVGAGI. V lost 7 bases and J lost 4; bases outside the gene matches: 9. This CDR3 has 14 residues. The CDR3 region is CASKIGQVAYGYTF. CDR3 nucleotides: TGTGCCAGCAAGATTGGACAGGTCGCCTATGGCTACACCTTC.